The 25 T cell receptor beta chains in this list originate from one sample, sequenced in a study of response to subunit inactivated influenza vaccine. TCRdb called the RT-PCR reads again in MiXCR, with one record for every CDR3 protein. The sample comprises about 830,000 distinct CDR3 sequences, about a fifth of which are singletons, and under 13% rests with the top ten. This specimen was PBMCs from blood, taken around 5 days after vaccination. These receptors came from a man aged 45 to 65 who received an inactivated influenza vaccine.

This clonotype was counted at least ten times. The chain joins TRBV11-2 to TRBJ2-3; possible D gene TRBD1, 6 bases. V was cut by 4 bases and J by 0 bases, with 20 bases left in between. Germline V gene data show CDR1 as SGHAT and CDR2 as FQNNGV. This CDR3 contains 18 residues. The CDR3 protein is CASSSPHSGVASTDTQYF. As DNA, the CDR3 is TGTGCCAGCAGCTCACCTCATTCAGGGGTGGCTAGCACAGATACGCAGTATTTT.

V and J are TRBV12-3 or TRBV12-4 and TRBJ1-5; no clear D. The CDR3 consists of 13 residues. Deletions cut 0 bases from V and 3 bases from J, with 3 bases between. As DNA, the CDR3 is TGTGCCAGCAGTTTAGCCATCAATCAGCCCCAGCATTTT. Residues: CASSLAINQPQHF.

This clonotype was found a few times. The rearrangement links TRBV20-1 to TRBJ2-5, with 8 bases matching TRBD2. Germline values: CDR1 DFQATT, CDR2 SNEGSKA (reference sequence). The CDR3 has 15 amino acids. Trimming took 5 bases from V and 0 from J; bases not matched to a gene: 8. The CDR3 nucleotides read TGCAGTGCTGTGCTAGCGGGTTGGTACCAAGAGACCCAGTACTTC. Its translation: CSAVLAGWYQETQYF.

V gene TRBV6-5 combines with J gene TRBJ2-3; 7 nucleotides match TRBD2. The ends lost 6 bases at V and 1 base at J; junction bases unmatched: 10. This CDR3 comprises 16 residues. CDR1 and CDR2 (germline): MNHEY, SVGAGI. In nucleotides, the CDR3 is TGTGCCAGCAGACAGCTGACTAGCTCTGGCACAGATACGCAGTATTTT. Its translation is CASRQLTSSGTDTQYF.

Points on this clonotype: At one boundary the junction diverges from the germline segment, which might be a read error. The chain uses TRBV5-1 and TRBJ2-5; the D gene is possibly TRBD2 (5 bases). Germline-derived CDR1 and CDR2 are SGHRS and YFSETQ. The CDR3 sequence is 14 residues long. CDR3 residues: CASSPDRGKESQYF. The DNA of the CDR3 is TGCGCCAGCAGTCCTGACCGGGGTAAAGAGTCCCAGTACTTC.

The chain links TRBV27 to TRBJ2-4, with TRBD2 matching 13 bases. CDR3 size: 14 residues. Germline CDR1 is MNHEY and CDR2 is SMNVEV (reference sequence). The ends lost 5 bases at V and 11 bases at J; junction bases unmatched: 6. The CDR3 sequence: CASSPGTSGIVQYF. Here the CDR3 DNA reads TGTGCCAGCAGTCCAGGGACTAGCGGGATAGTTCAGTACTTC.

The table lists this clonotype with many counts. The chain has TRBV9 and TRBJ1-1; no definite D call. The CDR3 sequence is 14 residues long. Germline CDR1 is SGDLS and CDR2 is YYNGEE. V was pared by 0 bases and J by 5 bases, with 11 bases between. The CDR3 bases are TGTGCCAGCAGCGTAGGGTTCCTGGGGACTGAAGCTTTCTTT. Amino acid sequence: CASSVGFLGTEAFF.

V is TRBV20-1 and J is TRBJ2-5; D is unclear. V was clipped by 3 bases and J by 5 bases, with 16 bases between them. The CDR3 totals 14 residues. Germline CDR1 DFQATT, CDR2 SNEGSKA (reference sequence). Here the CDR3 reads CSASLWEGRETQYF. The CDR3 DNA reads TGCAGTGCTAGTTTGTGGGAAGGGCGTGAGACCCAGTACTTC.

V usage is TRBV4-3 and J usage is TRBJ2-7; D unclear. Germline CDR1 is LGHNA and CDR2 is YSLEER. This CDR3 region has 15 residues. V lost 1 base, J lost 0 bases, and 10 bases lay in between. This chain's CDR3 is CASSQVFSFSYEQYF. In DNA, the CDR3 is TGCGCCAGCAGCCAAGTGTTCTCCTTCTCCTACGAGCAGTACTTC.

The chain carries TRBV2 and TRBJ1-6; D uncertain. CDR1 is SNHLY, CDR2 FYNNEI, per germline. V lost 4 bases to trimming and J lost 0 bases, with 10 bases between them. The CDR3 extends over 16 amino acids. The CDR3 DNA follows: TGTGCCAGCAGTGCTCTAGGGAGCTCCTATAATTCACCCCTCCACTTT. Translated: CASSALGSSYNSPLHF.

This clonotype was detected a few times. CDR3: CASSLARSRDGEQFF. Written as DNA, the CDR3 is TGTGCCAGCAGCTTAGCGCGGAGTCGGGATGGTGAGCAGTTCTTC. The V gene is TRBV7-2, the J gene TRBJ2-1, with D maybe TRBD2 (5 bases). This CDR3 spans 15 amino acids. V gave up 0 bases and J gave up 9 bases, with 15 bases separating them. Germline assignment: CDR1 SGHTA and CDR2 FQGNSA.

This clonotype was observed a few times. The genes are TRBV5-1 and TRBJ2-3; perhaps D is TRBD1 or TRBD2 (5 bases each). Germline CDR1 SGHRS, CDR2 YFSETQ. This CDR3 contains 14 residues. V was shortened by 3 bases and J by 6 bases, with 14 bases between the two germline ends. As DNA, the CDR3 is TGCGCCAGCAGCTCGGGGCCCCACGGGGATACGCAGTATTTT. Its protein product is CASSSGPHGDTQYF.

V and J are TRBV2 and TRBJ2-3; 7 positions agree with TRBD2. This CDR3 is built from 13 residues. CDR1 and CDR2 from the germline V gene are SNHLY and FYNNEI. Trimming at V came to 6 bases and at J to 5 bases, leaving 5 bases not matched to a gene. In nucleotides, the CDR3 is TGTGCCAGCAGGGGGGACTACGGAGATACGCAGTATTTT. Translation: CASRGDYGDTQYF.

This clonotype was picked up a small number of times. This rearrangement joins TRBV29-1 to TRBJ2-5, with TRBD2 matching over 11 bases. The CDR3 contains 14 residues. Per the germline V gene, CDR1 is SQVTM and CDR2 is ANQGSEA. The junction had 4 bases not matched to a gene; V was cut back by 3 bases and J by 4 bases. The DNA of the CDR3 is TGCAGCGTTGACGGTGGACTAGCGGGAGAGACCCAGTACTTC. This encodes CSVDGGLAGETQYF. Using reference TRBV29-1 and TRBJ2-5 for the parts outside the CDR3, the full variable domain is SAVISQKPSRDICQRGTSLTIQCQVDSQVTMMFWYRQQPGQSLTLIATANQGSEATYESGFVIDKFPISRPNLTFSTLTVSNMSPEDSSIYLCSVDGGLAGETQYFGPGTRLLVL.

The chain recombines TRBV4-2 with TRBJ2-2; 11 nucleotides align to TRBD2. V was clipped by 0 bases and J by 7 bases; unmatched bases: 4. This CDR3 is 16 amino acids long. Germline assignment: CDR1 LGHNA and CDR2 YNFKEQ. DNA of the CDR3: TGTGCCAGCAGCCAAGAGAGTAGCGGGAGGGACGGGGAGCTGTTTTTT. Translating it yields CASSQESSGRDGELFF.

This clonotype has more than one count but fewer than ten. This sequence joins TRBV7-8 and TRBJ2-7; D is uncertain. Germline CDR1 SGHVS, CDR2 FQNEAQ. V was clipped by 3 bases and J by 0 bases, with 9 bases between them. The CDR3 length is 14 residues. CDR3 protein: CASSFWFSSYEQYF. CDR3 sequence (DNA): TGTGCCAGCAGCTTTTGGTTTTCCTCCTACGAGCAGTACTTC. Drawing the rest from reference TRBV7-8 and TRBJ2-7, the complete variable domain is GAGVSQSPRYKVAKRGQDVALRCDPISGHVSLFWYQQALGQGPEFLTYFQNEAQLDKSGLPSDRFFAERPEGSVSTLKIQRTQQEDSAVYLCASSFWFSSYEQYFGPGTRLTVT.

This clonotype appeared a single time. V usage is TRBV7-9 and J usage is TRBJ2-7, with D uncertain. The V gene lost 4 bases and the J gene lost 5 bases, with 15 bases spanning the gap. Germline V gene sequence: CDR1 SEHNR, CDR2 FQNEAQ (reference sequence). This CDR3 spans 14 amino acids. The CDR3 spells CASSSPRQGNEQYF. CDR3 sequence (DNA): TGTGCCAGCAGCTCACCTCGTCAAGGTAACGAGCAGTACTTC.

This chain links TRBV11-2 with TRBJ2-5, with TRBD1 identical over 7 bases. V gave up 3 bases and J gave up 2 bases; unmatched junction bases: 6. CDR3 length: 15 amino acids. Germline V CDR1 and CDR2: SGHAT, FQNNGV. This chain's CDR3 is CASSFSTGSQETQYF. The DNA of the CDR3 is TGTGCCAGCAGCTTCTCGACAGGGTCACAAGAGACCCAGTACTTC.

The sample holds a few counts of this clonotype. V gene TRBV20-1 combines with J gene TRBJ1-2; D is unresolved. Germline values: CDR1 DFQATT, CDR2 SNEGSKA (reference sequence). This CDR3 has 13 amino acids. V was shortened by 1 base and J by 3 bases, with 9 bases between the two germline ends. DNA of the CDR3: TGCAGTGCTAGAGCTGGTGGGGACTATGGCTACACCTTC. Protein: CSARAGGDYGYTF.

This chain connects TRBV7-2 to TRBJ2-3, with a possible D match to TRBD2 (5 bases). Germline V lookup: CDR1 SGHTA, CDR2 FQGNSA. The CDR3 is 17 residues long. V shed 0 bases and J shed 0 bases, with 13 bases lying between them. In DNA, the CDR3 is TGTGCCAGCAGCTTAGCAGGGAGTCGGGCAAGCACAGATACGCAGTATTTT. Translation: CASSLAGSRASTDTQYF. Together with reference TRBV7-2 and TRBJ2-3, the CDR3 gives the full variable domain: GAGVSQSPSNKVTEKGKDVELRCDPISGHTALYWYRQSLGQGLEFLIYFQGNSAPDKSGLPSDRFSAERTGGSVSTLTIQRTQQEDSAVYLCASSLAGSRASTDTQYFGPGTRLTVL.

The genes are TRBV28 and TRBJ2-7; possible D gene TRBD2, 5 bases. Trimming stripped 5 bases from V and 0 bases from J, with 14 bases between. CDR3 size: 15 residues. From germline, CDR1 is MDHEN and CDR2 SYDVKM. For the CDR3, the DNA is TGTGCCAGCAGTCCCTACGGCCTAGCCTCCTACGAGCAGTACTTC. Encoded protein: CASSPYGLASYEQYF.

In this sample, this clonotype turned up once. A junction end diverges from the germline sequence, so it may reflect a read error. The chain carries TRBV6-5 and TRBJ2-2, with D possibly TRBD2 on 5 matching bases. Per the germline V gene, CDR1 is MNHEY and CDR2 is SVGAGI. The CDR3 sequence is 13 residues long. The CDR3 DNA reads as TGTGCCAGCATTAAGTCGGGCACCGGGGAGCCGTTTTTT. This encodes CASIKSGTGEPFF.

This chain joins TRBV21-1 and TRBJ1-1. TRBV21-1 is a pseudogene segment. The CDR3 is 17 residues long. CDR3 DNA: TGTGCCAGCAGCTCCCGCCCAAGCGGACTCTCGAACACTGAAGCTTTCTTT. Translated, it gives CASSSRPSGLSNTEAFF.

The genes are TRBV20-1 and TRBJ2-7; 7 nucleotides agree with TRBD1. Germline CDR1 and CDR2: DFQATT and SNEGSKA (reference sequence). J lost 4 bases, V lost 6 bases, and 9 bases had no gene match. CDR3 length: 13 amino acids. CDR3 sequence: CSAGGANTYEQYF. Written as DNA, the CDR3 is TGCAGTGCAGGGGGCGCAAACACATACGAGCAGTACTTC.

This clonotype has only a few counts. V usage is TRBV5-1 and J usage is TRBJ1-1; 9 positions match TRBD1. The CDR3 length is 17 residues. J was trimmed by 7 bases and V by 4 bases; bases with no gene match: 17. Germline values: CDR1 SGHRS, CDR2 YFSETQ. CDR3 nucleotide sequence: TGCGCCAGCAGCGGGAGACAGGGGGTGCCCGCACTTGATGAAGCTTTCTTT. Protein: CASSGRQGVPALDEAFF.